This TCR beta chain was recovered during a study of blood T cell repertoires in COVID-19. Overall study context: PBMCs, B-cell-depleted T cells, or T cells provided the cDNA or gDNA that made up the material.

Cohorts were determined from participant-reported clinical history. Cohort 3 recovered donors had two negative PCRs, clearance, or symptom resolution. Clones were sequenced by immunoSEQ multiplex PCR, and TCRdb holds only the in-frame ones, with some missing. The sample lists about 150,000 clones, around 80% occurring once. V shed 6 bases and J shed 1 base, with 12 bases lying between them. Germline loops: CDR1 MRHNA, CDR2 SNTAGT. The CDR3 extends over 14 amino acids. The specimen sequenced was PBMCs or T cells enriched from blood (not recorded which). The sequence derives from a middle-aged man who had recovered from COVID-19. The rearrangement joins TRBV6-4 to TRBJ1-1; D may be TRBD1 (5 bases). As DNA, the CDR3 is TGTGCCAGCAGCGCGGGACCGGGGAACACTGAAGCTTTCTTT. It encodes CASSAGPGNTEAFF.